This TCR beta chain was recorded in a study of type 1 regulatory T cells. About the research overall: T-allo10 is a Tr1-enriched, alloantigen-specific CD4 T cell product made in vitro. Study-level findings and limits: Type 1 regulatory T cells had a more restricted TCR repertoire than non-type 1 regulatory T cells.

This CDR3 is built from 13 residues. Trimming pared 1 base from V and 6 bases from J, leaving 8 bases between. The germline V gene encodes CDR1 SEHNR and CDR2 FQNEAQ (reference sequence). One entry per CDR3 protein, called by TCRdb with MiXCR from the reads. The data hold under 85,000 distinct CDR3 sequences, with around 49% observed a single time. As to this clonotype: Its target is unknown.

The V call is TRBV7-9, the J call TRBJ2-3; perhaps TRBD2 as D (5 bases). Specimen: cultured non-Tr1 T cells, either the whole culture or a sorted T cell fraction (not recorded which). The TCR comes from a human donor in good health. CDR3 sequence (DNA): TGTGCCAGCAGCTTAGTCAGCGGCGATACGCAGTATTTT. It yields the protein CASSLVSGDTQYF.